This T cell receptor beta chain was retrieved from a study of blood T cell repertoires in COVID-19. Study as a whole: COVID-19 samples from acute and convalescent phases originated in the United States, Italy and Spain. PBMCs, B-cell-depleted T cells, or T cells were the source of the cDNA or gDNA that made up the material.

In the original processing: Estimates of nucleated cell counts were drawn from the amplification of reference gene primers. Method: immunoSEQ multiplex PCR; TCRdb's copy keeps in-frame clones and lacks some. V, J and clone size derive from that table, while D and trimming were established from the DNA sequence. The table lists hundreds of thousands of clones, roughly 85% of them singletons, with 1.4% in the top ten. J was trimmed by 7 bases and V by 6 bases; bases with no gene match: 10. Germline V gene sequence: CDR1 MNHEY, CDR2 SMNVEV (reference sequence). CDR3 length: 15 residues. The gene calls are TRBV27 and TRBJ2-3; 10 bases line up with TRBD2. Sequencing used peripheral blood. The sequence derives from a woman aged 25 to 39 with active or convalescent COVID-19. CDR3 residues: CASSASGTSAYTQYF. The CDR3 bases are TGTGCCAGCAGCGCCTCTGGGACTAGCGCCTATACGCAGTATTTT.